The T cell receptor (beta chain) under discussion was sequenced for a study of shared clonotypes between healthy human individuals. Findings and limits, study-wide: Sharing across four donors was highest in naive CD4 (around 5%) and lowest in memory CD8 (around 0.4%).

V was clipped by 6 bases and J by 2 bases; unmatched bases: 8. CDR1 and CDR2 (germline): LNHDA, SQIVND (reference sequence). The CDR3 extends over 15 amino acids. Sequenced by immunoSEQ multiplex PCR; TCRdb stores in-frame clones only, minus some. The sample holds millions of clones, about 92% seen once. CD45RO-negative, CCR7-positively selected cells formed the naive CD8 fraction, excluding terminally differentiated effector memory CD45RA+ cells. Comments on this clone: Its antigen remains unidentified.

This sequence was found in a man aged 18-30 years in good health. Some clones in this sample may be carry-over from other donors' samples. What was sequenced was naive CD8+ T cells from PBMCs. The J gene is TRBJ2-7, the V gene TRBV19, with TRBD2 identical over 9 bases. CDR3 sequence reads: CASRKVAGAAYEQYF. In DNA form, the CDR3 reads TGTGCCAGTAGAAAGGTAGCGGGAGCCGCCTACGAGCAGTACTTC.